This passage covers 5 T cell receptor beta chains from one sample sequenced in a study of regulatory T cells in long-lasting Graves disease. Through Arm-PCR of CDR3 regions and iRepertoire HTBI primers, TCR beta libraries were built. MiXCR was run by TCRdb on the multiplex PCR reads, yielding one entry per CDR3 protein. The sample shows over 350,000 distinct CDR3 sequences, 13% to 15% of them seen only once. Time point given: newly diagnosed GD, antithyroid drugs for less than 3 months. Preparation of the TCR library used RNA extracted from PBMCs. The same data also contributed to another study, on T cells in Graves' hyperthyroidism and ophthalmopathy.

This material consisted of peripheral blood mononuclear cells (PBMCs), taken at new diagnosis, from a patient treated with antithyroid drugs. Receptors were obtained from a woman in her fifties or sixties with Graves disease.

This clonotype was seen at least ten times. This rearrangement joins TRBV20-1 to TRBJ2-1; 9 bases are shared with TRBD2. The length of the CDR3 is 18 residues. V was pared by 3 bases and J by 2 bases, with 14 bases of the junction left unmatched. Per the germline V gene, CDR1 is DFQATT and CDR2 is SNEGSKA (reference sequence). CDR3 region: CSASGTVDSGSPYNEQFF. The CDR3 DNA is TGCAGTGCTAGCGGGACCGTCGATAGCGGGAGCCCCTACAATGAGCAGTTCTTC.

This clonotype was detected ten times or more. This chain links TRBV28 with TRBJ1-1; D is ambiguous. The V gene lost 3 bases and the J gene lost 5 bases, with 13 bases spanning the gap. This CDR3 has 14 residues. Germline CDR1 MDHEN, CDR2 SYDVKM. The CDR3 nucleotides are TGTGCCAGCAGTTTGGCGGAGGGTAGGACTGAAGCTTTCTTT. This gives the protein CASSLAEGRTEAFF.

This clonotype was observed at least ten times. The chain links TRBV5-1 to TRBJ2-3, with 12 nucleotides matching TRBD2. Germline assignment: CDR1 SGHRS and CDR2 YFSETQ. The CDR3 totals 13 residues. V dropped 6 bases and J dropped 5; count of bases not matched to a gene: 1. The CDR3 DNA sequence: TGCGCCAGCATGGGACTAGCGGGAGATACGCAGTATTTT. This gives the protein CASMGLAGDTQYF.

In regard to this clonotype: The junction departs from germline at one end; a sequencing error may be responsible. The chain joins TRBV27 to TRBJ2-5; a weak D match, TRBD2 (5 bases). Germline CDR1 reads MNHEY; CDR2 reads SMNVEV (reference sequence). This CDR3 is built from 13 residues. The chain's CDR3 is CASSLSIWETQHF. Here the CDR3 DNA reads TGTGCCAGCAGTTTATCGATATGGGAGACCCAGCACTTC.

Ten or more counts support this clonotype. The chain combines TRBV7-9 with TRBJ2-7, with 7 bases aligning to TRBD1. Germline assignment: CDR1 SEHNR and CDR2 FQNEAQ (reference sequence). V was clipped by 5 bases and J by 1 base; unmatched bases: 5. The CDR3 spans 14 residues. The CDR3 DNA follows: TGTGCCAGCAGCCCGGACAGGTATTCCTACGAGCAGTACTTC. Translation: CASSPDRYSYEQYF.